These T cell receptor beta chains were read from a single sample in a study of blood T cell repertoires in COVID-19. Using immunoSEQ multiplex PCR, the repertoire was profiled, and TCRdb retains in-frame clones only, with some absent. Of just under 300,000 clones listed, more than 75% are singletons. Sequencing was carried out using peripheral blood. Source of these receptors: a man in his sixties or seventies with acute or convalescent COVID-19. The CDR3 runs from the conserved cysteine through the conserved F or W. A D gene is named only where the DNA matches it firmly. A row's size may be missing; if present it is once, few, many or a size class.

CDR3aa: CASRGGTGVFSNYGYTF
CDR3nt: TGCGCCAGCAGAGGGGGGACAGGGGTTTTCTCTAACTATGGCTACACCTTC
abundance: .
d_gene: TRBD1
v_gene: TRBV5-1
j_gene: TRBJ1-2

CDR3aa: CASRTSGGTDTQYF
CDR3nt: TGTGCCAGTAGAACTAGCGGGGGCACAGATACGCAGTATTTT
abundance: .
d_gene: TRBD2
v_gene: TRBV19
j_gene: TRBJ2-3

CDR3aa: CASSEGSYNEQFF
CDR3nt: TGTGCCAGTAGTGAGGGCAGCTACAATGAGCAGTTCTTC
abundance: few
d_gene: .
v_gene: TRBV19
j_gene: TRBJ2-1

CDR3aa: CASSLGPPTSVGFNEQFF
CDR3nt: TGTGCCAGCAGCTTAGGGCCTCCGACTAGCGTCGGGTTCAATGAGCAGTTCTTC
abundance: few
d_gene: TRBD2
v_gene: TRBV7-2
j_gene: TRBJ2-1

CDR3aa: CASSRGLANTGELFF
CDR3nt: TGTGCCAGCAGCCGGGGACTAGCGAACACCGGGGAGCTGTTTTTT
abundance: .
d_gene: TRBD2
v_gene: TRBV28
j_gene: TRBJ2-2

CDR3aa: CATSPRTGNEKLFF
CDR3nt: TGTGCCACCAGCCCTCGGACAGGGAATGAAAAACTGTTTTTT
abundance: .
d_gene: TRBD1
v_gene: TRBV15
j_gene: TRBJ1-4

CDR3aa: CASSLEPSGGYEQYF
CDR3nt: TGCGCCAGCAGCTTGGAACCTAGCGGGGGATACGAGCAGTACTTC
abundance: .
d_gene: TRBD2
v_gene: TRBV5-1
j_gene: TRBJ2-7

CDR3aa: CASSLAAAGAQETQYF
CDR3nt: TGTGCCAGCAGCTTAGCGGCAGCGGGAGCGCAAGAGACCCAGTACTTC
abundance: .
d_gene: TRBD2
v_gene: TRBV7-6
j_gene: TRBJ2-5

CDR3aa: CASSSSGTGSYEQYF
CDR3nt: TGTGCCAGCAGTTCATCCGGGACAGGGTCCTACGAGCAGTACTTC
abundance: .
d_gene: TRBD1
v_gene: TRBV28
j_gene: TRBJ2-7

CDR3aa: CASSLAGVTGELFF
CDR3nt: TGCGCCAGCAGCTTGGCGGGGGTTACCGGGGAGCTGTTTTTT
abundance: .
d_gene: .
v_gene: TRBV5-1
j_gene: TRBJ2-2

CDR3aa: CATSRDWAGRNEQFF
CDR3nt: TGTGCCACCAGCAGAGATTGGGCAGGGAGGAATGAGCAGTTCTTC
abundance: .
d_gene: .
v_gene: TRBV15
j_gene: TRBJ2-1

CDR3aa: CASSQEIGLYNEQFF
CDR3nt: TGCGCCAGCAGCCAAGAAATCGGTCTCTACAATGAGCAGTTCTTC
abundance: few
d_gene: .
v_gene: TRBV4-3
j_gene: TRBJ2-1

CDR3aa: CAISEQGGGLPDTQYF
CDR3nt: TGTGCCATCAGTGAACAGGGCGGTGGCTTACCAGATACGCAGTATTTT
abundance: .
d_gene: .
v_gene: TRBV10-3
j_gene: TRBJ2-3

CDR3aa: CASSKEGTSRTGELFF
CDR3nt: TGTGCCAGCAGCAAAGAGGGGACTAGCCGCACCGGGGAGCTGTTTTTT
abundance: .
d_gene: .
v_gene: TRBV21-1
j_gene: TRBJ2-2